This T cell receptor beta chain was observed in a study of cytomegalovirus exposure and HLA in healthy donors. Findings and limits, study-wide: Cytomegalovirus association was listed for around 170 TCR beta chains. One later analysis, an examination of the 100 to 150 validation repertoires, found that first-cohort TCR clusters tended to co-occur in them.

The V and J ends lost 4 bases and 5 bases, in that order; junction bases with no gene match: 7. This CDR3 contains 14 residues. Germline V gives CDR1 SGHRS, CDR2 YFSETQ. Regarding this clone: Its specificity is not known.

Produced via immunoSEQ multiplex PCR; TCRdb's table is partial and in-frame only. The sample has approximately 90,000 clones, approximately 93% seen once. The sequenced sample consisted of PBMCs. This TCR derives from a woman in her thirties in good health and CMV-seropositive. The chain is built from TRBV5-1 and TRBJ2-7; 9 nucleotides line up with TRBD1. The CDR3 nucleotides read TGCGCCAGCAGCCAAACCGGGACAGGGAACGAGCAGTACTTC. Translated: CASSQTGTGNEQYF.